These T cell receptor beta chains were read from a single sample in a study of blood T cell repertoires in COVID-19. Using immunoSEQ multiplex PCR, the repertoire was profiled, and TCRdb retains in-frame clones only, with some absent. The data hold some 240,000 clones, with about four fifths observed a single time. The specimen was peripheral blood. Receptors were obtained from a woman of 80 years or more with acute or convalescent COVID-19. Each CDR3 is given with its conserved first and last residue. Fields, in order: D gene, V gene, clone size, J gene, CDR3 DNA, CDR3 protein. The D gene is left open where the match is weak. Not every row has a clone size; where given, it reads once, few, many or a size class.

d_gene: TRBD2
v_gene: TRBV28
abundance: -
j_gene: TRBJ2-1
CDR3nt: TGTGCCAGCAGTTTAGGTGTTAGCGGGGGTGGCTCCTACAATGAGCAGTTCTTC
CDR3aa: CASSLGVSGGGSYNEQFF

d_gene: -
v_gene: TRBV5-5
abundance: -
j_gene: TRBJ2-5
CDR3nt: TGTGCCAGCAGCTTTGAGCTCTACCAAGAGACCCAGTACTTC
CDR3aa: CASSFELYQETQYF

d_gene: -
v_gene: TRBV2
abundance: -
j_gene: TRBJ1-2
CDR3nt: TGTGCCAGCAGCAGACAGGAGATCCCCTACACCTTC
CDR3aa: CASSRQEIPYTF

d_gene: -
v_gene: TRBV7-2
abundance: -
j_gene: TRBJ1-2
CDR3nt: TGTGCCAGCAGCATCATAACGGGGGGCTACACCTTC
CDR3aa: CASSIITGGYTF

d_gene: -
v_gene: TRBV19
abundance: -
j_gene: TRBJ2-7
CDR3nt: TGTGCCAGTAGATCGACAGCGACCTACGAGCAGTACTTC
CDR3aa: CASRSTATYEQYF

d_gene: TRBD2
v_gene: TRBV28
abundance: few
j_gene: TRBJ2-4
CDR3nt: TGTGCCAGCAGTTTATTGGTAGCGGGGGGGAAAAACATTCAGTACTTC
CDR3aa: CASSLLVAGGKNIQYF

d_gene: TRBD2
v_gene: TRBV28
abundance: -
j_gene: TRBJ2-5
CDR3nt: TGTGCCAGCAGTTTGTTGGGGCGGGGGGGCGGCGAGACCCAGTACTTC
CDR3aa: CASSLLGRGGGETQYF

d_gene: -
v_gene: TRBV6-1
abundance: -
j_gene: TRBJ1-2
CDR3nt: TGTGCCAGCAGTGAAGCGTTGGGGGGGGGATACACCTTC
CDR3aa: CASSEALGGGYTF

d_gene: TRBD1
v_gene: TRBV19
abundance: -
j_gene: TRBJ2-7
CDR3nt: TGTGCTAGTAAGGAGGGACAGGGATCCTACGAGCAGTACTTC
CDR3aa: CASKEGQGSYEQYF

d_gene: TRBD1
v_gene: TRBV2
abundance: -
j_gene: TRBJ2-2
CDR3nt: TGTGCCAGCAGTAACAGGGGAACCGGGGAGCTGTTTTTT
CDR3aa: CASSNRGTGELFF

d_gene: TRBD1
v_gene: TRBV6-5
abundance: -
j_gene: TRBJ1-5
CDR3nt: TGTGCCAGCAGTTTCGGACAGGGCTATCAGCCCCAGCATTTT
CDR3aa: CASSFGQGYQPQHF

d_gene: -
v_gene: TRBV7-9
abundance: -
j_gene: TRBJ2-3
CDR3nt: TGTGCCAGCAGCTTATCTTCAGATACGCAGTATTTT
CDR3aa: CASSLSSDTQYF

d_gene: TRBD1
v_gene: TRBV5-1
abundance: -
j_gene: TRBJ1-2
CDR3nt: TGCGCCAGCAGCGTAAACCCTGGGACAGGGTCTGGAGGCTACACCTTC
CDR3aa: CASSVNPGTGSGGYTF

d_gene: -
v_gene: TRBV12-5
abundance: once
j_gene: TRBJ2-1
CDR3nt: TGTGCTAGTGGTTTCCACCGCCCAGGGGGACTGGGAAGCAATGAGCAGTTCTTC
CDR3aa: CASGFHRPGGLGSNEQFF

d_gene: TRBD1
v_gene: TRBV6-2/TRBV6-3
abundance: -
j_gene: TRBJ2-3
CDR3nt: TGTGCCAGCAGTTACCAACCCGACAGGGTTGGCACAGATACGCAGTATTTT
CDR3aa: CASSYQPDRVGTDTQYF

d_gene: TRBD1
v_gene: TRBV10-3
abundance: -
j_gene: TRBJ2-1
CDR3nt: TGTGCCATCAGTAGGACAGGAAGAATGGACAATGAGCAGTTCTTC
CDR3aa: CAISRTGRMDNEQFF

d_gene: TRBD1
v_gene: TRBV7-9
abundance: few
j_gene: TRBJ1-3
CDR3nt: TGTGCCAGCAGCCCAGACAGGGTTGGAAACACCATATATTTT
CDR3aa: CASSPDRVGNTIYF

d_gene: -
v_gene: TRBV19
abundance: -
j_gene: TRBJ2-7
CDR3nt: TGTGCCAGTAGTTCTACCTTGACCTACGAGCAGTACTTC
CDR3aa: CASSSTLTYEQYF

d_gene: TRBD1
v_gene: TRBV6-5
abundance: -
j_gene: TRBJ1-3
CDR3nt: TGTGCCAGCAGCCCCTTGACAGGGTCTGGAAACACCATATATTTT
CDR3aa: CASSPLTGSGNTIYF

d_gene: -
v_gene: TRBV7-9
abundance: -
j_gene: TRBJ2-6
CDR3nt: TGTGCCAGCAGCTTTTCGGGGTCTGGGGCCAACGTCCTGACTTTC
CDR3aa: CASSFSGSGANVLTF

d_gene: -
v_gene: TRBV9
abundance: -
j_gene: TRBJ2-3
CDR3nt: TGTGCCAGCAGCGTAGGAGGGGGTTCTAGCACAGATACGCAGTATTTT
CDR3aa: CASSVGGGSSTDTQYF

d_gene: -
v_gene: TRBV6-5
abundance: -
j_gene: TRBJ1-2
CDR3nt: TGTGCCAGCACTCCGGGATCTTGGGGAACGGGCTACACCTTC
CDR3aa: CASTPGSWGTGYTF

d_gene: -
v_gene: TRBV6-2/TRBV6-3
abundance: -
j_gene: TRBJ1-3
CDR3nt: TGTGCCAGCAGCCTGGACGGACACTCTGGAAACACCATATATTTT
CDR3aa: CASSLDGHSGNTIYF